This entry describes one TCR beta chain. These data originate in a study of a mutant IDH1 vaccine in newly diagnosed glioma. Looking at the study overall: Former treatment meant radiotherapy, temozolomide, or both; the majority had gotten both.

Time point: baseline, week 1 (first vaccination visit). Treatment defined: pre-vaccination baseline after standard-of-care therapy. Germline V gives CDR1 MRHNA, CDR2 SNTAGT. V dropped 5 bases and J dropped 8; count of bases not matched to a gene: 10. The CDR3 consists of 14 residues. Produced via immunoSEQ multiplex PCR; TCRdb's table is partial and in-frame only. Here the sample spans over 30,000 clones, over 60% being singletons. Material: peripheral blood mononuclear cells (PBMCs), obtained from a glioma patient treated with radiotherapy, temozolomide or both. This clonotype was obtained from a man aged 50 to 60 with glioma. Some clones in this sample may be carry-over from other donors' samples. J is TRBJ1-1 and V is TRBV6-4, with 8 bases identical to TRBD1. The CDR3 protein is CASSLGQAALEAFF. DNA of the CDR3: TGTGCCAGCAGTTTGGGACAGGCGGCCCTCGAAGCTTTCTTT.